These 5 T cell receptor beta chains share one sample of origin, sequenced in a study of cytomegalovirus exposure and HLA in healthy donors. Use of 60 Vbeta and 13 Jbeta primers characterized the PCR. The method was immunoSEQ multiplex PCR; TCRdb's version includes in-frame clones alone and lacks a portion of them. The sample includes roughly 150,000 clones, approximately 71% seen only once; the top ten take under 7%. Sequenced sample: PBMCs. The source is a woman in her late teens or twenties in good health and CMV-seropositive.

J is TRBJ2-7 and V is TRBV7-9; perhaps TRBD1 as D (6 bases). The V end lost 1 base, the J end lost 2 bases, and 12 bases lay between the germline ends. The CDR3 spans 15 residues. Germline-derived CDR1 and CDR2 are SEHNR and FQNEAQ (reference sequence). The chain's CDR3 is CASSLGWDTTYEQYF. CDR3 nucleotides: TGTGCCAGCAGCTTAGGATGGGACACCACCTACGAGCAGTACTTC.

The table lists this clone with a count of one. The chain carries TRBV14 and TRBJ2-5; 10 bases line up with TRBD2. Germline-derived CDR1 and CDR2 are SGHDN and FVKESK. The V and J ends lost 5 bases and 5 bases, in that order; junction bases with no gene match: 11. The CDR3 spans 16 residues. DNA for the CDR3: TGTGCCAGCAGCGGAGGTTGGCTAGCGGGGGTTGAGACCCAGTACTTC. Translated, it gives CASSGGWLAGVETQYF.

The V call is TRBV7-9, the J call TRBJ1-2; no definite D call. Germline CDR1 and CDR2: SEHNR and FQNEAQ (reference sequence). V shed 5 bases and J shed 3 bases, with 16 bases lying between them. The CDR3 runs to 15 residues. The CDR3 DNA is TGTGCCAGCAGCCCCGAAATGGAGGTCGACTATGGCTACACCTTC. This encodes CASSPEMEVDYGYTF.

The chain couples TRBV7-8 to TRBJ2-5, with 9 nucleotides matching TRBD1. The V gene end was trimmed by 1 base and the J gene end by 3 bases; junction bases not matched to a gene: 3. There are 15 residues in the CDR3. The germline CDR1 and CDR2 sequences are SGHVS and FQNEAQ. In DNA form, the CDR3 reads TGTGCCAGCAGCTTAGGTGGACAGGGGAAAGAGACCCAGTACTTC. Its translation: CASSLGGQGKETQYF.

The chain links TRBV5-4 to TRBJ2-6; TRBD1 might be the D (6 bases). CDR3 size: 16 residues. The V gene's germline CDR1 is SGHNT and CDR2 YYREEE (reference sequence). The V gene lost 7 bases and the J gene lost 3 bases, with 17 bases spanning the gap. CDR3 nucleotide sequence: TGTGCCAGCGAAGGACAGCCCCCTGGTGGGGCCAACGTCCTGACTTTC. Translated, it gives CASEGQPPGGANVLTF.